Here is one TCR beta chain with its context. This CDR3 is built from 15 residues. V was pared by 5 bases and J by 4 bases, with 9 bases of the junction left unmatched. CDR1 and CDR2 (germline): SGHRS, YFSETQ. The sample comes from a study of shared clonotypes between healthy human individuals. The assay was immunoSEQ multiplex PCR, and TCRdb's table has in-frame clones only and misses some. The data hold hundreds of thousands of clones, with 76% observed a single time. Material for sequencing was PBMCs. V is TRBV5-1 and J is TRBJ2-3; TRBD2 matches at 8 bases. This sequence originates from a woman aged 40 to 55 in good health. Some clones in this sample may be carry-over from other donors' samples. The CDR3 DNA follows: TGCGCCAGCAGTGCCCCTGAGCGGGAGCCAGATACGCAGTATTTT. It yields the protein CASSAPEREPDTQYF. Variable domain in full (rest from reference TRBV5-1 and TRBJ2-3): KAGVTQTPRYLIKTRGQQVTLSCSPISGHRSVSWYQQTPGQGLQFLFEYFSETQRNKGNFPGRFSGRQFSNSRSEMNVSTLELGDSALYLCASSAPEREPDTQYFGPGTRLTVL.